Listed below are T cell receptor beta chains from one sample, sequenced in a study of PD-1 blockade in classical Hodgkin lymphoma. This table comes from immunoSEQ multiplex PCR, and its TCRdb copy is limited to in-frame clones, with some not included. The sample includes about 30,000 clones, about 81% seen only once; the top ten take about a sixth. The sample in question was peripheral blood mononuclear cells (PBMCs), obtained before the fourth cycle of nivolumab. The source of these receptors is a human donor with classical Hodgkin lymphoma. The CDR3 runs from the conserved cysteine through the conserved F or W. Fields, in order: clone size, J gene, D gene, V gene, CDR3 DNA, CDR3 protein. A D gene is named only where the DNA matches it firmly. A clone size is listed for some rows: how often the clone was seen (once, few, many), or a class if it is expanded.

NA | TRBJ1-4 | TRBD1 | TRBV30 | TGTGCCTGGAGTGTACCCGGACAGGGGATCGGAAAACTGTTTTTT | CAWSVPGQGIGKLFF
NA | TRBJ2-5 | NA | TRBV11-2 | TGTGCCAGCACCTGGGGGGAGACCCAGTACTTC | CASTWGETQYF
NA | TRBJ2-7 | TRBD2 | TRBV5-6 | TGTGCCAGCCGGGGGGGATCCTACGAGCAGTACTTC | CASRGGSYEQYF
NA | TRBJ2-7 | NA | TRBV5-1 | TGCGCCAGCAGACCGGGGCAGCGGTACGAGCAGTACTTC | CASRPGQRYEQYF
NA | TRBJ2-1 | NA | TRBV4-3 | TGCGCCAGCAGCCGAAGATCTCAGGGGTTCAATGAGCAGTTCTTC | CASSRRSQGFNEQFF
once | TRBJ2-1 | NA | TRBV18 | TGTGCCAGCTCACCGGGACTGAGCTCCTACAATGAGCAGTTCTTC | CASSPGLSSYNEQFF
NA | TRBJ2-3 | NA | TRBV6-1 | TGTGCCAGCAGGGGCGGGGGCACAGATACGCAGTATTTT | CASRGGGTDTQYF
NA | TRBJ2-7 | NA | TRBV7-9 | TGTGCCAGCTTAATACGGGGCGAGCAGTACTTC | CASLIRGEQYF
NA | TRBJ2-1 | NA | TRBV7-6 | TGTGCCAGCAGCTTACGGATTCCCAGCTCCTACAATGAGCAGTTCTTC | CASSLRIPSSYNEQFF
NA | TRBJ2-3 | NA | TRBV7-9 | TGTGCCAGCAGCTTAGGGGGCGGGGGCTATTACACAGATACGCAGTATTTT | CASSLGGGGYYTDTQYF
NA | TRBJ1-5 | TRBD1 | TRBV18 | TGTGTCAGCTCACCGGGACAGGGCGGGAGCAATCAGCCCCAGCATTTT | CVSSPGQGGSNQPQHF
NA | TRBJ2-3 | NA | TRBV11-3 | TGTGCCAGCAGCTGGGGAGGCGGGACAGATACGCAGTATTTT | CASSWGGGTDTQYF
few | TRBJ1-5 | TRBD1 | TRBV2 | TGTGCCAGCAGTGTAATGGGAACAGGGGAGCCCCAGCATTTT | CASSVMGTGEPQHF
NA | TRBJ1-5 | TRBD1 | TRBV6-6 | TGTGCCAGCAGCCGGGACAGGTATAGCAATCAGCCCCAGCATTTT | CASSRDRYSNQPQHF
NA | TRBJ2-1 | NA | TRBV11-3 | TGTGCCAGCAGCTTCTACGGGGGCGGGTACAATGAGCAGTTCTTC | CASSFYGGGYNEQFF
medium-sized | TRBJ1-6 | NA | TRBV19 | TGTGCCAGTAGTCCCCGTGGGGGACTTACTAATTCACCCCTCCACTTT | CASSPRGGLTNSPLHF
NA | TRBJ1-2 | NA | TRBV18 | TGTGCCAGCTCACCCCCTCACACTGGCGGTGGCTACACCTTC | CASSPPHTGGGYTF
NA | TRBJ1-1 | NA | TRBV7-2 | TGTGCCAGCAGAGTGACCTCCAATACGAACACTGAAGCTTTCTTT | CASRVTSNTNTEAFF
NA | TRBJ2-1 | NA | TRBV7-8 | TGTGCCAGCAGCCCGAGTACAGGGTACTACAATGAGCAGTTCTTC | CASSPSTGYYNEQFF
NA | TRBJ2-7 | NA | TRBV11-1 | TGTGCCAGCAGCATAGAAGCGTACGCGCGCGAGCAGTACTTC | CASSIEAYAREQYF
once | TRBJ1-4 | NA | TRBV6-5 | TGTGCCAGCAGTTACTCGATCAGGGAGGGAGAAAAACTGTTTTTT | CASSYSIREGEKLFF
NA | TRBJ1-4 | NA | TRBV11-3 | TGTGCCAGCAGCGATAGGCTGGGTAATAATGAAAAACTGTTTTTT | CASSDRLGNNEKLFF
NA | TRBJ2-4 | TRBD1 | TRBV10-2 | TGCGCCAGCAGTGACCCCGGGACAGGGATTGGGGGCAAAAACATTCAGTACTTC | CASSDPGTGIGGKNIQYF
once | TRBJ1-1 | TRBD1 | TRBV7-2 | TGTGCCAGCAGCCTGGACAGGACTGAAGCTTTCTTT | CASSLDRTEAFF
few | TRBJ2-1 | NA | TRBV7-8 | TGTGCCAGCAGCTTAGGGAGCTCCTACAATGAGCAGTTCTTC | CASSLGSSYNEQFF
NA | TRBJ2-5 | NA | TRBV5-6 | TGTGCCAGCAGCTATTGGGAGACCCAGTACTTC | CASSYWETQYF
NA | TRBJ2-1 | NA | TRBV9 | TGTGCCAGCAGCGCACCGGCCGGGACGGGATACAATGAGCAGTTCTTC | CASSAPAGTGYNEQFF
NA | TRBJ1-6 | NA | TRBV19 | TGTGCCAGTAGTCTAGGGGATAATTCACCCCTCCACTTT | CASSLGDNSPLHF
NA | TRBJ1-1 | NA | TRBV6-4 | TGTGCCAGCAAACCCTCGGGTTTTACAAACACTGAAGCTTTCTTT | CASKPSGFTNTEAFF
NA | TRBJ1-1 | NA | TRBV7-6 | TGTGCCAGCAGCTTAGGACCAGGGAGAGCTTTCTTT | CASSLGPGRAFF
NA | TRBJ2-7 | TRBD1 | TRBV7-2 | TGTGCCAGCAGCTTAGGGACAGGGGTCTACGAGCAGTACTTC | CASSLGTGVYEQYF
NA | TRBJ2-2 | NA | TRBV4-1 | TGCGCCAGCAAGGGGGACGGATTCTTCCGAGGTGTGAGGAAGGCCGGGGAGCTGTTTTTT | CASKGDGFFRGVRKAGELFF
NA | TRBJ2-3 | NA | TRBV5-1 | TGCGCCAGCAGCTTGCCATCGGGCACAGATACGCAGTATTTT | CASSLPSGTDTQYF
NA | TRBJ2-2 | NA | TRBV28 | TGTGCCAGCAGTGTAGGAGAGAACACCGGGGAGCTGTTTTTT | CASSVGENTGELFF
NA | TRBJ1-1 | NA | TRBV4-3 | TGCGCCAGCAGCCAAGATCAGTTTGCGGGCACTGAAGCTTTCTTT | CASSQDQFAGTEAFF
NA | TRBJ2-7 | NA | TRBV5-4 | TGTGCCAGCAGCTTGGCCGGGGCCCTCACCTACGAGCAGTACTTC | CASSLAGALTYEQYF
NA | TRBJ1-1 | NA | TRBV5-4 | TGTGCCAGCAGCTCCCCCGGACATTTGAACACTGAAGCTTTCTTT | CASSSPGHLNTEAFF
NA | TRBJ1-1 | NA | TRBV7-9 | TGTGCCAGCAGCCCCGAGGGCGGGGCTGGAGCTTTCTTT | CASSPEGGAGAFF
NA | TRBJ2-1 | NA | TRBV28 | TGTGCCAGCAGTTCTGGCGGGACCTCCCCCAATGAGCAGTTCTTC | CASSSGGTSPNEQFF
NA | TRBJ2-7 | NA | TRBV6-4 | TGTGCCAGCAGCTTACCCTACAGGGTGGGGGAGCAGTACTTC | CASSLPYRVGEQYF
NA | TRBJ2-5 | TRBD1 | TRBV6-5 | TGTGCCAGCAGTTCCGGACAGGGGGCGTCGACCCAGTACTTC | CASSSGQGASTQYF
NA | TRBJ1-2 | NA | TRBV18 | TGTGCCAGCTCACCGAACGGGAATGCTAACTATGGCTACACCTTC | CASSPNGNANYGYTF